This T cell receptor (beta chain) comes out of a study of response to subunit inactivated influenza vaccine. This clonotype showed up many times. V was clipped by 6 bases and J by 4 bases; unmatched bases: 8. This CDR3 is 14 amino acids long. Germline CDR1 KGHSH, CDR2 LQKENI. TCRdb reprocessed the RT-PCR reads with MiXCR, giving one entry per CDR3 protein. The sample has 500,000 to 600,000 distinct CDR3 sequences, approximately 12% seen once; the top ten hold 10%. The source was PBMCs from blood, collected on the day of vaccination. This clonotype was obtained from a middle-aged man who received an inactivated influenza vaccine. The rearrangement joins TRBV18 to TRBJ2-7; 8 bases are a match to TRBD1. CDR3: CASSQRQGLYEQYF. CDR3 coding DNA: TGTGCCAGCTCCCAAAGACAGGGGTTATACGAGCAGTACTTC.